A selection of T cell receptor beta chains follows, all from one sample in a study of metastatic and nonmetastatic thyroid tumors. With MiXCR, TCRdb called clones anew from the PCR reads. The repertoire holds 75,000 to 100,000 clones, more than 9.5% seen once, with around 11% in the top ten. The sequenced material came from blood. These receptors all stem from a female donor with papillary thyroid cancer or a benign thyroid nodule (not recorded which). Some clones in this sample may be carry-over from other donors' samples. The CDR3 runs from the conserved cysteine through the conserved F or W.

v_call	j_call	cdr3_aa
TRBV7-8	TRBJ2-7	CASSLVPGDSYEQYF
TRBV5-1	TRBJ1-2	CASSHTGEGGYTF
TRBV5-6	TRBJ1-2	CASSYTTGMGYTF
TRBV3-1	TRBJ2-5	CASSRDLQETQYF
TRBV9	TRBJ2-5	CASSYRGRGETQYF
TRBV7-9	TRBJ2-7	CASSMGAALHEQYF
TRBV5-1	TRBJ2-7	CASSLRVGHYEQYF
TRBV12-3/TRBV12-4	TRBJ1-1	CASSIRTEGTEAFF
TRBV7-2	TRBJ2-7	CASILADRAVLYEQYF
TRBV9	TRBJ2-2	CASGEGRSNTGELFF
TRBV24-1	TRBJ2-5	CATGTLRGRNQETQYF
TRBV11-2	TRBJ2-5	CASSLRGLDRMAMETQYF
TRBV2	TRBJ2-6	CASSEALRGGANVLTF
TRBV19	TRBJ1-3	CASSPGLQSGNTIYF
TRBV20-1	TRBJ1-1	CSANLPGQVMNTEAFF
TRBV29-1	TRBJ2-1	CSAGLADSSYNEQFF
TRBV6-1	TRBJ2-1	CASEPGNEQFF
TRBV9	TRBJ2-2	CASSVGEGGTRRTGELFF
TRBV11-3	TRBJ2-1	CASSRGRAHNEQFF
TRBV2	TRBJ1-6	CSVPAGGHSNSPLHF
TRBV28	TRBJ2-7	CASSVWGTKSYEHYF
TRBV6-1	TRBJ2-7	CASSRGLAIGYEQYF
TRBV9	TRBJ1-1	CASGGLNTEAFF
TRBV30	TRBJ2-1	CAWRAPGRINEQFF
TRBV27	TRBJ1-6	CASSSGVNSPLHF
TRBV5-4	TRBJ2-3	CASSLRVGAGPESSDTQYF
TRBV5-4	TRBJ1-1	CASSLWTGGTEAFF
TRBV7-2	TRBJ2-1	CASSWRAGSYNEQFF
TRBV18	TRBJ2-3	CASSPLPRTPGLLTVTQYF
TRBV6-5	TRBJ1-1	CASSYNPGGVNTEAFF
TRBV18	TRBJ2-7	CASSPGRGDTYEQYF
TRBV12-3/TRBV12-4	TRBJ2-7	CASKISRTSDEQYF
TRBV20-1	TRBJ2-5	CSARAPGQLQETQYF
TRBV28	TRBJ1-2	CASSYGQGAWNGYTF
TRBV5-6	TRBJ2-7	CASSLPSGSEQYF
TRBV15	TRBJ2-7	CATSRATGYEQYF
TRBV7-9	TRBJ1-1	CASSLVGTQQGAFF
TRBV4-2	TRBJ1-4	CASSHHRDDEKLFF
TRBV12-3/TRBV12-4	TRBJ2-3	CASSLVYNTQYF
TRBV7-2	TRBJ2-3	CASSSSGRADTQYF
TRBV7-9	TRBJ2-2	CASMGTSGSTGELFF
TRBV12-3/TRBV12-4	TRBJ2-1	CASSSHAGTEIRFF
TRBV6-1	TRBJ1-3	CASSEPGNSGNTIYF
TRBV6-2/TRBV6-3	TRBJ2-1	CASRQGPSSYNEQFF
TRBV18	TRBJ1-1	CASSPLGPNTEAFF